What follows are 29 T cell receptor beta chains derived from one specimen sequenced in a study of human thymus T cells. Obtained as resections during corrective heart surgery, the thymus tissue was then studied. Assay used: immunoSEQ multiplex PCR; TCRdb lists only in-frame clones, some missing. This table has some 120,000 clones, about 95% appearing once. The sequenced material came from thymus tissue. The source is a boy less than two years old with a congenital heart defect but otherwise immunologically healthy.

The chain is built from TRBV4-2 and TRBJ2-7, with a possible D match to TRBD1 (6 bases). Deletions cut 1 base from V and 0 bases from J, with 10 bases between. The CDR3 runs 15 residues. From germline, CDR1 is LGHNA and CDR2 YNFKEQ. For the CDR3, the DNA is TGTGCCAGCAGCCAAGGGGTGGGGGCCTCCTACGAGCAGTACTTC. This codes for CASSQGVGASYEQYF.

V is TRBV5-1 and J is TRBJ1-3; 7 bases agree with TRBD1. V was clipped by 4 bases and J by 0 bases; unmatched bases: 19. CDR3 size: 20 residues. Per the germline V gene, CDR1 is SGHRS and CDR2 is YFSETQ. This CDR3 is CASSPAKTGLVLNSGNTIYF. The DNA of the CDR3 is TGCGCCAGCAGCCCAGCGAAGACAGGGCTGGTTCTTAACTCTGGAAACACCATATATTTT. The whole variable domain, filled in from reference TRBV5-1 and TRBJ1-3, reads KAGVTQTPRYLIKTRGQQVTLSCSPISGHRSVSWYQQTPGQGLQFLFEYFSETQRNKGNFPGRFSGRQFSNSRSEMNVSTLELGDSALYLCASSPAKTGLVLNSGNTIYFGEGSWLTVV.

This chain joins TRBV6-5 and TRBJ1-1; D call uncertain. CDR1 MNHEY and CDR2 SVGAGI come from the germline V gene. This CDR3 is 15 amino acids long. Trimming cost V 0 bases and J 0 bases, with 8 bases left between them. The CDR3 loop reads CASSYSGGLNTEAFF. CDR3 in DNA: TGTGCCAGCAGTTACTCCGGCGGATTGAACACTGAAGCTTTCTTT.

The V and J genes are TRBV6-1 and TRBJ1-5, with a tentative D call TRBD1 (5 bases). The CDR3 has 14 residues. Germline V gives CDR1 MNHNS, CDR2 SASEGT. V was pared by 8 bases and J by 3 bases, with 14 bases between. CDR3 sequence: CASAGSPSNQPQHF. DNA of the CDR3: TGTGCCAGCGCAGGGTCCCCCTCCAATCAGCCCCAGCATTTT.

V and J are TRBV5-1 and TRBJ2-3; D possibly corresponds to TRBD1 (6 bases). There are 15 residues in the CDR3. Germline values: CDR1 SGHRS, CDR2 YFSETQ. Trimming shortened V by 7 bases and J by 0 bases, and 15 bases separated the two germline ends. The CDR3 spells CASASMDSSTDTQYF. CDR3 nucleotide sequence: TGCGCCAGCGCCTCGATGGACAGCAGCACAGATACGCAGTATTTT.

This sequence joins TRBV4-1 and TRBJ1-1, with TRBD1 matching 7 bases. This CDR3 spans 16 amino acids. V was pared by 0 bases and J by 11 bases, with 15 bases of the junction left unmatched. Germline V lookup: CDR1 MGHRA, CDR2 YSYEKL. The CDR3 DNA is TGCGCCAGCAGCCAAGACCGTACGCCGACAGGGTACTTTGCTTTCTTT. Its translation is CASSQDRTPTGYFAFF.

This sequence joins TRBV2 and TRBJ2-5, with a possible D match to TRBD1 (6 bases). V lost 6 bases, J lost 5 bases, and 10 bases lay in between. Germline assignment: CDR1 SNHLY and CDR2 FYNNEI. The CDR3 extends over 12 amino acids. The CDR3 is CASRPQGETQYF. As DNA, the CDR3 is TGTGCCAGCAGGCCTCAGGGGGAGACCCAGTACTTC. Full variable domain (missing parts from reference TRBV2 and TRBJ2-5): EPEVTQTPSHQVTQMGQEVILRCVPISNHLYFYWYRQILGQKVEFLVSFYNNEISEKSEIFDDQFSVERPDGSNFTLKIRSTKLEDSAMYFCASRPQGETQYFGPGTRLLVL.

The V call is TRBV28, the J call TRBJ2-7, with 7 bases lining up with TRBD1. The germline gives CDR1 MDHEN, CDR2 SYDVKM. V lost 5 bases to trimming and J lost 3 bases; unmatched junction nucleotides: 13. The CDR3 has 16 amino acids. DNA for the CDR3: TGTGCCAGCAGTCCAACTCTAAGGACAGGTTTCTACGAGCAGTACTTC. It encodes CASSPTLRTGFYEQYF.

The rearrangement links TRBV7-9 to TRBJ2-1; weak D call: TRBD1 (5 bases). Between the trimmed V and J ends, which lost 2 bases and 3 bases, there was a span of 5 bases. The CDR3 consists of 13 residues. Germline CDR1 is SEHNR and CDR2 is FQNEAQ (reference sequence). The CDR3 is CASSLQGYNEQFF. Here the CDR3 DNA reads TGTGCCAGCAGCTTACAGGGCTACAATGAGCAGTTCTTC. Full variable domain (outside the CDR3, taken from reference TRBV7-9 and TRBJ2-1): DTGVSQNPRHKITKRGQNVTFRCDPISEHNRLYWYRQTLGQGPEFLTYFQNEAQLEKSRLLSDRFSAERPKGSFSTLEIQRTEQGDSAMYLCASSLQGYNEQFFGPGTRLTVL.

V usage is TRBV11-2 and J usage is TRBJ1-5, with D perhaps TRBD1 (6 bases). Per the germline V gene, CDR1 is SGHAT and CDR2 is FQNNGV. The CDR3 consists of 16 residues. V was shortened by 5 bases and J by 0 bases, with 14 bases between the two germline ends. The CDR3 loop is CASSPSGVYSNQPQHF. The CDR3 nucleotides are TGTGCCAGCAGCCCCTCAGGGGTCTATAGCAATCAGCCCCAGCATTTT.

The chain recombines TRBV6-1 with TRBJ2-7; 7 nucleotides match TRBD2. V trimming: 6 bases; J trimming: 0 bases; junction bases outside the gene matches: 5. This CDR3 comprises 14 residues. Germline V gene lookup returns CDR1 MNHNS and CDR2 SASEGT. This CDR3 is CASRTGLNSYEQYF. In nucleotides, the CDR3 is TGTGCCAGCAGGACGGGACTAAACTCCTACGAGCAGTACTTC.

This clone has only one observation. The V gene is TRBV5-6, the J gene TRBJ2-7, with 8 bases matching TRBD1. With V trimmed by 4 bases and J by 3 bases, 9 bases remained unmatched. CDR1 and CDR2 from the germline V gene are SGHDT and YYEEEE. The CDR3 length is 15 residues. This CDR3 reads CASSPDREGCYEQYF. The CDR3 DNA reads TGTGCCAGCAGCCCGGACAGGGAAGGGTGCTACGAGCAGTACTTC.

The chain uses TRBV7-8 and TRBJ2-5; a possible D gene is TRBD1 (6 bases). Germline lookup yields CDR1 SGHVS and CDR2 FQNEAQ. V lost 5 bases and J lost 3, with 10 bases in between. The CDR3 consists of 13 residues. The CDR3 sequence is CASSPRGKETQYF. Written as DNA, the CDR3 is TGTGCCAGCAGCCCAAGGGGGAAAGAGACCCAGTACTTC.

The chain joins TRBV6-5 to TRBJ2-7; D is unresolved. The CDR3 consists of 14 residues. Germline V gene lookup returns CDR1 MNHEY and CDR2 SVGAGI. Trimming pared 6 bases from V and 0 bases from J, leaving 12 bases between. CDR3 amino acids: CASSSRRFSYEQYF. DNA of the CDR3: TGTGCCAGCAGCAGTCGAAGGTTCTCCTACGAGCAGTACTTC.

The chain combines TRBV7-9 with TRBJ1-4; TRBD1 is a possible D gene (5 bases). With 4 bases removed from V and 0 bases from J, the gap between germline ends came to 12 bases. Germline CDR1 and CDR2: SEHNR and FQNEAQ (reference sequence). There are 16 residues in the CDR3. DNA of the CDR3: TGTGCCAGCAGCTGGGGCCAGATGGCAACTAATGAAAAACTGTTTTTT. This gives the protein CASSWGQMATNEKLFF.

V is TRBV5-6 and J is TRBJ2-7; 9 bases agree with TRBD2. The ends lost 0 bases at V and 0 bases at J; junction bases unmatched: 7. Germline V gene lookup returns CDR1 SGHDT and CDR2 YYEEEE. The CDR3 is made up of 17 amino acids. CDR3 region: CASSLEASGGSSYEQYF. The CDR3 DNA follows: TGTGCCAGCAGCTTGGAGGCCAGCGGGGGGAGCTCCTACGAGCAGTACTTC. The full variable domain, with the rest looked up from reference TRBV5-6 and TRBJ2-7, is DAGVTQSPTHLIKTRGQQVTLRCSPKSGHDTVSWYQQALGQGPQFIFQYYEEEERQRGNFPDRFSGHQFPNYSSELNVNALLLGDSALYLCASSLEASGGSSYEQYFGPGTRLTVT.

This clone was recorded once. The chain couples TRBV10-3 to TRBJ2-1; 10 bases are a match to TRBD1. This CDR3 contains 14 residues. V shed 10 bases and J 9 bases; nucleotides not matched to a gene: 12. In germline, CDR1 is ENHRY, CDR2 SYGVKD. The CDR3 nucleotides are TGTGCCACCAACCAACCGGGACAGGGGACTGAGCAGTTCTTC. The encoded protein is CATNQPGQGTEQFF.

The genes are TRBV27 and TRBJ2-7; D call uncertain. Germline V lookup: CDR1 MNHEY, CDR2 SMNVEV (reference sequence). Between the trimmed V and J ends, which lost 4 bases and 2 bases, there was a span of 18 bases. This CDR3 contains 16 residues. The CDR3 protein is CASSSTKHSDPYEQYF. The CDR3 coding sequence is TGTGCCAGCAGTTCCACAAAACACAGCGACCCCTACGAGCAGTACTTC.

V usage is TRBV4-3 and J usage is TRBJ2-1, with TRBD2 matching over 7 bases. Germline V gene data show CDR1 as LGHNA and CDR2 as YSLEER. This CDR3 comprises 15 residues. After removal of 0 bases from V and 13 bases from J, the junction contained 12 bases not matched to a gene. CDR3 amino acids: CASSQDMKRGLVQFF. In DNA form, the CDR3 reads TGCGCCAGCAGCCAAGATATGAAGCGGGGCCTCGTCCAGTTCTTC.

This chain joins TRBV11-2 and TRBJ2-7; 11 bases match TRBD2. CDR1 is SGHAT and CDR2 is FQNNGV in the germline V gene. The CDR3 contains 15 residues. The V segment lost 5 bases and the J segment 0 bases; nucleotides outside the gene matches: 3. CDR3 in amino acids: CASSATSGVSYEQYF. The CDR3 DNA follows: TGTGCCAGCAGCGCGACTAGCGGGGTCTCCTACGAGCAGTACTTC.

The chain joins TRBV28 to TRBJ1-2, with TRBD1 as a possible D gene (5 bases). The germline V gene has CDR1 MDHEN and CDR2 SYDVKM. The CDR3 consists of 14 residues. Trimming removed 5 bases at V and 1 base at J, with 11 bases between. CDR3 region: CASSRVGGNYGYTF. The CDR3 DNA reads as TGTGCCAGCAGTCGGGTCGGGGGTAACTATGGCTACACCTTC.

The gene calls are TRBV9 and TRBJ2-7, with D uncertain. The CDR3 length is 14 residues. V was shortened by 3 bases and J by 2 bases, with 12 bases between the two germline ends. The germline gives CDR1 SGDLS, CDR2 YYNGEE. Here the CDR3 DNA reads TGTGCCAGCAGCGCGAACTCCGGACCCTACGAGCAGTACTTC. It is translated as CASSANSGPYEQYF.

The chain joins TRBV7-2 to TRBJ2-7; the match to TRBD2 covers 8 bases. Unmatched junction bases numbered 10, after V lost 0 bases and J lost 3 bases. The germline V gene has CDR1 SGHTA and CDR2 FQGNSA. This CDR3 is built from 17 residues. The CDR3 nucleotides are TGTGCCAGCAGCTTAGCGCAGATTAGCGGGACGTACTACGAGCAGTACTTC. Its protein is CASSLAQISGTYYEQYF.

The V call is TRBV5-4, the J call TRBJ2-5; 8 nucleotides agree with TRBD1. From germline, CDR1 is SGHNT and CDR2 YYREEE (reference sequence). The CDR3 totals 18 residues. V lost 0 bases to trimming and J lost 5 bases; unmatched junction nucleotides: 15. As DNA, the CDR3 is TGTGCCAGCAGCTTGGAGGGGTATCAGGGGGCGCCGTCGGAGACCCAGTACTTC. Protein sequence: CASSLEGYQGAPSETQYF.

This clone has a single count. V and J are TRBV2 and TRBJ1-6, with 10 bases lining up with TRBD1. This CDR3 is 15 amino acids long. J gave up 8 bases and V 7 bases, and 8 bases lay outside the gene matches. Germline V gives CDR1 SNHLY, CDR2 FYNNEI. The CDR3 DNA sequence: TGTGCCAGCATCAGACAGGGGGCAACGCATTCACCCCTCCACTTT. This sequence encodes CASIRQGATHSPLHF.

The chain links TRBV15 to TRBJ2-5, with a tentative D call TRBD2 (5 bases). This CDR3 comprises 16 residues. With 1 base removed from V and 3 bases from J, the gap between germline ends came to 15 bases. Germline V gene data show CDR1 as LNHNV and CDR2 as YYDKDF (reference sequence). CDR3 amino acids: CATSRGRAESKETQYF. Written as DNA, the CDR3 is TGTGCCACCAGCAGAGGGCGGGCCGAGTCTAAAGAGACCCAGTACTTC.

Turning to this clone: Other DNA sequences in the sample encode the same CDR3. The rearrangement uses TRBV7-9 and TRBJ2-3; 7 bases map to TRBD1. Germline CDR1 is SEHNR and CDR2 is FQNEAQ (reference sequence). V lost 2 bases to trimming and J lost 1 base; unmatched junction nucleotides: 3. The CDR3 has 15 residues. This CDR3 reads CASSLRGGGTDTQYF. The CDR3 DNA sequence: TGTGCCAGCAGCTTAAGAGGGGGCGGCACAGATACGCAGTATTTT. The full variable domain, rest sourced from reference TRBV7-9 and TRBJ2-3, is DTGVSQNPRHKITKRGQNVTFRCDPISEHNRLYWYRQTLGQGPEFLTYFQNEAQLEKSRLLSDRFSAERPKGSFSTLEIQRTEQGDSAMYLCASSLRGGGTDTQYFGPGTRLTVL.

The rearrangement uses TRBV30 and TRBJ1-1, with D possibly matching TRBD1 (6 bases). CDR1 is GTSNPN and CDR2 is SVGIG in the germline V gene (reference sequence). The CDR3 has 19 residues. V was shortened by 0 bases and J by 1 base, with 24 bases between the two germline ends. This CDR3 reads CAWSVPPNRVPLGNTEAFF. The CDR3 region has the DNA TGTGCCTGGAGTGTACCCCCTAACAGGGTCCCGTTAGGGAACACTGAAGCTTTCTTT.

The genes are TRBV4-3 and TRBJ2-3, with 7 bases matching TRBD1. Germline-derived CDR1 and CDR2 are LGHNA and YSLEER. V trimming: 0 bases; J trimming: 7 bases; junction bases outside the gene matches: 10. The CDR3 contains 16 residues. Written as DNA, the CDR3 is TGCGCCAGCAGCCAAGAGAATGAGGGGGCGCTGAATACGCAGTATTTT. This codes for CASSQENEGALNTQYF.